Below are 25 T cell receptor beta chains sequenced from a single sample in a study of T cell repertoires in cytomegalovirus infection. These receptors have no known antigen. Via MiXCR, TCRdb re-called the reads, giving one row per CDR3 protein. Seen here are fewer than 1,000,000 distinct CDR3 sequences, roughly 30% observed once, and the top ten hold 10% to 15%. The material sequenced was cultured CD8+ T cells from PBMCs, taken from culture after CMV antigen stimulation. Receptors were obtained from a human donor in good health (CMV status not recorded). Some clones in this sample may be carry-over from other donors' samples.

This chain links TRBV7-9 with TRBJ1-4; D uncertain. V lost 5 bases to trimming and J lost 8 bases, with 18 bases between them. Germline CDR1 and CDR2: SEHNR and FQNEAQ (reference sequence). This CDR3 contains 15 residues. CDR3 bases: TGTGCCAGCAGCCTCCAGCCGGGCACGCCCGAAAAACTGTTTTTT. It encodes CASSLQPGTPEKLFF.

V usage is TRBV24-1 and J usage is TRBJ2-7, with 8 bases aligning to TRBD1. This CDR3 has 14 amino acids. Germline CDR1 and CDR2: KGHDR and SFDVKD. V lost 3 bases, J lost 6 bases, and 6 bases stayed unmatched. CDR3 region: CATSDKLDRGEQYV. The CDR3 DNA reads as TGTGCCACCAGTGATAAACTTGACAGGGGCGAGCAGTACGTC.

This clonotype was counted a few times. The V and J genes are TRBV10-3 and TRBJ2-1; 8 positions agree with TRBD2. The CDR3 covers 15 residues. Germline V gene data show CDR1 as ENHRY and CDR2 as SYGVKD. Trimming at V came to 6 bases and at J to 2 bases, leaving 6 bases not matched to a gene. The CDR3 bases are TGTGCCATCAGACCGGGACTAGAGGCCTACAATGAGCAGTTCTTC. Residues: CAIRPGLEAYNEQFF.

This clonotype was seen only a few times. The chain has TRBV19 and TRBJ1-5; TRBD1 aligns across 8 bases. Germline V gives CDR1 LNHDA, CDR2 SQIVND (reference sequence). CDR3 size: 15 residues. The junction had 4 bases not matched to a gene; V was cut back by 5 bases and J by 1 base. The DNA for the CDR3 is TGTGCCAGTAGTGCGACAGGGGCAAGCAATCAGCCCCAGCATTTT. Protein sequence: CASSATGASNQPQHF.

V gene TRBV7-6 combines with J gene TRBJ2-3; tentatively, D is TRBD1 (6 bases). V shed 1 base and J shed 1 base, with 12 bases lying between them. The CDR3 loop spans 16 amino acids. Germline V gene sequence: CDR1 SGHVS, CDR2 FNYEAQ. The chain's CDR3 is CASSLEGGFGTDTQYF. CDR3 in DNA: TGTGCCAGCAGCTTAGAAGGGGGATTCGGCACAGATACGCAGTATTTT.

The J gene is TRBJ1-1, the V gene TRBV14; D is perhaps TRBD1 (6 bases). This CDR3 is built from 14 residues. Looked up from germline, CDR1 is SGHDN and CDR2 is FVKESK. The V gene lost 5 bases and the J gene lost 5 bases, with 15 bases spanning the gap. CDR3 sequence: CASSYTVRGTEAFF. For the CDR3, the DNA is TGTGCCAGCAGCTATACCGTCAGGGGAACTGAAGCTTTCTTT.

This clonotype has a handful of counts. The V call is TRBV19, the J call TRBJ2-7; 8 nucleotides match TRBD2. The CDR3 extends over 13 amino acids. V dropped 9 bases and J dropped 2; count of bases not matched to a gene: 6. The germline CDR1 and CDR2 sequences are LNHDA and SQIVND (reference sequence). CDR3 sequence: CASSRGGTYEQYF. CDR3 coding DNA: TGTGCCAGCAGTCGGGGGGGGACCTACGAGCAGTACTTC.

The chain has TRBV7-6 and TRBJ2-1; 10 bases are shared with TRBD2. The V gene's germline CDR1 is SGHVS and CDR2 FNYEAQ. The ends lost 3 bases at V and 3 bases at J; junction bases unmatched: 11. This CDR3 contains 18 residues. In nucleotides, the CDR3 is TGTGCCAGCAGCTTGCTAGCGGGGGCACCGGGAATCTACAATGAGCAGTTCTTC. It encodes CASSLLAGAPGIYNEQFF.

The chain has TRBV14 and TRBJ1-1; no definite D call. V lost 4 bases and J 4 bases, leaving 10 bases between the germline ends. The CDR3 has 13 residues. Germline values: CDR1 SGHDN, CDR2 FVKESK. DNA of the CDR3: TGTGCCAGCAGCCCTTCGGGCCTCACTGAAGCTTTCTTT. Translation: CASSPSGLTEAFF.

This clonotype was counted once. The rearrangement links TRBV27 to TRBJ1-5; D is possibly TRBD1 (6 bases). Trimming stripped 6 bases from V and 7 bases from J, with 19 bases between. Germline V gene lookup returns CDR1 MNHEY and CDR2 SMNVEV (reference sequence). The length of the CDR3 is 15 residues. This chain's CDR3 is CASSPGDGGIQPQHF. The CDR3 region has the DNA TGTGCCAGCAGCCCCGGTGACGGGGGCATCCAGCCCCAGCATTTT.

DNA of the CDR3: TGTGCCAGCAGACAGGGTCCCGGTGCAACTAATGAAAAACTGTTTTTT. The encoded protein is CASRQGPGATNEKLFF. The chain carries TRBV27 and TRBJ1-4; possible D gene TRBD1, 6 bases. The V gene lost 6 bases and the J gene lost 0 bases, with 14 bases spanning the gap. The CDR3 runs to 16 residues. The germline gives CDR1 MNHEY, CDR2 SMNVEV (reference sequence).

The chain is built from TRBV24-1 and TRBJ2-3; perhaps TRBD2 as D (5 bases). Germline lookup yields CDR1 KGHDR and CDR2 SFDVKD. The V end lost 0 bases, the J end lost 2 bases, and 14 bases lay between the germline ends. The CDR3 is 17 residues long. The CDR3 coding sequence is TGTGCCACCAGTGATTTGGATGCGGGTTATCCCACAGATACGCAGTATTTT. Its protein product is CATSDLDAGYPTDTQYF.

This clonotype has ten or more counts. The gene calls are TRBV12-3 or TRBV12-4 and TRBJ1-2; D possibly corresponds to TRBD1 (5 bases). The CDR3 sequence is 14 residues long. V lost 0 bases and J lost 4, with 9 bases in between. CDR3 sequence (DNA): TGTGCCAGCAGTTTAGCGGAAGGGGTCTATGGCTACACCTTC. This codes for CASSLAEGVYGYTF.

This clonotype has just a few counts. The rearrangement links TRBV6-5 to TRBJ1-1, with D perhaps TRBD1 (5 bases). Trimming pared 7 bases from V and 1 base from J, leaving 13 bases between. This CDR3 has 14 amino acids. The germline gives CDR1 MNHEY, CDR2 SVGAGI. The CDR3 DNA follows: TGTGCCAGCACCGACGGGGGGTCGAACACTGAAGCTTTCTTT. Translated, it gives CASTDGGSNTEAFF.

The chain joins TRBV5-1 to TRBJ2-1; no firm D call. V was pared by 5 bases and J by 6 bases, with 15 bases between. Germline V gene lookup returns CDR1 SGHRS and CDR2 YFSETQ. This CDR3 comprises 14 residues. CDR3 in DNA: TGCGCCAGCAGGTCCCCGGGCTTCAGCAATGAGCAGTTCTTC. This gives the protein CASRSPGFSNEQFF.

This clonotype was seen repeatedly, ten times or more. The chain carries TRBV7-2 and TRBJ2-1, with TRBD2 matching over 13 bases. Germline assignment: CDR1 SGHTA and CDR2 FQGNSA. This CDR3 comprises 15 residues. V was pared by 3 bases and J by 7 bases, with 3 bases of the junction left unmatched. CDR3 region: CASSFGTSGDNEQFF. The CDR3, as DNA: TGTGCCAGCAGCTTTGGGACTAGCGGGGATAATGAGCAGTTCTTC.

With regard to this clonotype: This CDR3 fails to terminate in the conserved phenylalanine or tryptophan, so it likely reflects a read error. The CDR3 DNA reads TGTGCCAGCAGCTTAGCGAGGGGGCAGGGGACTGAAGCTTTCATT. This encodes CASSLARGQGTEAFI. This sequence joins TRBV7-2 and TRBJ1-1; 7 bases line up with TRBD1. Trimming cost V 0 bases and J 5 bases; bases outside gene matches: 6. Germline V lookup: CDR1 SGHTA, CDR2 FQGNSA. The CDR3 is 15 residues long.

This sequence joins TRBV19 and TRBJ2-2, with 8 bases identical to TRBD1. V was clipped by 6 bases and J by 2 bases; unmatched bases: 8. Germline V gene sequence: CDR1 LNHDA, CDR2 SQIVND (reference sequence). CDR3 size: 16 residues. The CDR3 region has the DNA TGTGCCAGTAGGGTTCAGGGGGCCCCCAACACCGGGGAGCTGTTTTTT. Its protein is CASRVQGAPNTGELFF.

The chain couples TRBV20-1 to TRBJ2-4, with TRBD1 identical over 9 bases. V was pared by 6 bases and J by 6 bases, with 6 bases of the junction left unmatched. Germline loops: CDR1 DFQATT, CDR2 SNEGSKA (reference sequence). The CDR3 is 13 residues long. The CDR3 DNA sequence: TGCAGTGCCCGGGACAGGGATAGAAACATTCAGTACTTC. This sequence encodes CSARDRDRNIQYF.

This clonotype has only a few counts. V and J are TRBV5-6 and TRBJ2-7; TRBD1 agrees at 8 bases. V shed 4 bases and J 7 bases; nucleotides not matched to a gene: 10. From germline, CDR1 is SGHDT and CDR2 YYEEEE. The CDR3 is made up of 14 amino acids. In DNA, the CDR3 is TGTGCCAGCAGCCTAAGTTCGGACAGGGAGGAGCAGTACTTC. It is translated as CASSLSSDREEQYF.

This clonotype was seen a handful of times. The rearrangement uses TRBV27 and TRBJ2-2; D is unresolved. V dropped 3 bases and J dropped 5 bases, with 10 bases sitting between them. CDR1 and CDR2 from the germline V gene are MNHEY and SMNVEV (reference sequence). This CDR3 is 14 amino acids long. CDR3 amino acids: CASSFLGETGELFF. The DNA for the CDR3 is TGTGCCAGCAGTTTTCTTGGGGAAACCGGGGAGCTGTTTTTT.

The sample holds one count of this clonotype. The CDR3 region has the DNA TGTGCCCACAGTGAATTTGCGGGGGCCGACACCGGGGAGCTGTTTTTT. It translates to CAHSEFAGADTGELFF. The rearrangement joins TRBV6-1 to TRBJ2-2, with D possibly TRBD2 on 7 matching bases. V lost 11 bases and J lost 3, with 22 bases in between. CDR1 and CDR2 from the germline V gene are MNHNS and SASEGT. This CDR3 is 16 amino acids long.

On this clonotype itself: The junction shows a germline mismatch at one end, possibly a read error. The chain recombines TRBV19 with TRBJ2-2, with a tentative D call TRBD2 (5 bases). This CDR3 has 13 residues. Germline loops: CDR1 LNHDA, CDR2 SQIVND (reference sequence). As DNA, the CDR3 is TGTGCCACCGAGTTGAAGAACATCGGGGAACTGTTTTTT. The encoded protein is CATELKNIGELFF.

DNA of the CDR3: TGTGCCAGCAGTTTATACGCGACTAATCAGCCCCAGCATTTT. Residues: CASSLYATNQPQHF. The chain uses TRBV27 and TRBJ1-5; the D is unclear. The germline V and J ends were trimmed by 1 base and 4 bases, with 8 bases remaining between them. Germline V gene lookup returns CDR1 MNHEY and CDR2 SMNVEV (reference sequence). This CDR3 is built from 14 residues.

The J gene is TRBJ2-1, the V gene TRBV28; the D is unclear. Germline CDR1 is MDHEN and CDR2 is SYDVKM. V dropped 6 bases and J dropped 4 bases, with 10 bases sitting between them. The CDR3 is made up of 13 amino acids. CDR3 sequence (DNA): TGTGCCAGCAGGGGGTCGGGTTACAATGAGCAGTTCTTC. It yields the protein CASRGSGYNEQFF.